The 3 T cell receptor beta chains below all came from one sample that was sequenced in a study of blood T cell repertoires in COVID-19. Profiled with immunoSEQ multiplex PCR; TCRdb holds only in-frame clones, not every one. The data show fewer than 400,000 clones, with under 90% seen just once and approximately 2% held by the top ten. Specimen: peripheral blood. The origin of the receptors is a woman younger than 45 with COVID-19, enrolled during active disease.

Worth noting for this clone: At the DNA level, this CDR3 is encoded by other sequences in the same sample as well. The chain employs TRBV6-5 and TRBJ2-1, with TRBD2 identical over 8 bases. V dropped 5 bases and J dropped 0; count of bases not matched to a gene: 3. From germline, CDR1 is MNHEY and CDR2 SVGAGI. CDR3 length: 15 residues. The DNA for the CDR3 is TGTGCCAGCAGTCCCGGGACTAGCTCCTACAATGAGCAGTTCTTC. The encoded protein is CASSPGTSSYNEQFF.

This CDR3 is CATSGSQSTEAFF. The CDR3 nucleotides read TGTGCCACCAGCGGATCACAGAGTACTGAAGCTTTCTTT. The V and J genes are TRBV24-1 and TRBJ1-1, with no clear D. The length of the CDR3 is 13 residues. Trimming took off 7 bases at V and 5 bases at J, with 13 bases between the two ends. CDR1 KGHDR and CDR2 SFDVKD come from the germline V gene.

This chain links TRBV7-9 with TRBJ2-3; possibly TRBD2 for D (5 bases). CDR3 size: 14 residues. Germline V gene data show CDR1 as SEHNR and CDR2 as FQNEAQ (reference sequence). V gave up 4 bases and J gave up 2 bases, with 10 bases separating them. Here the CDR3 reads CASSSRDLTDTQYF. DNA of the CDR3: TGTGCCAGCAGCTCACGGGATCTCACAGATACGCAGTATTTT.